The 10 T cell receptor beta chains below all came from one sample that was sequenced in a study of T cell changes during pregnancy in multiple sclerosis. Only in-frame clones appear in the TCRdb table, and some are missing; sequencing was by immunoSEQ multiplex PCR. The table records some 12,000 clones, about 88% of them present only once. Here the sequenced sample was CD8+ T cells from peripheral blood mononuclear cells, taken in the second trimester of pregnancy. These receptors came from a female donor in good health, enrolled as a control in a pregnancy study.

The chain links TRBV5-6 to TRBJ2-7, with 11 positions matching TRBD1. Germline V gene sequence: CDR1 SGHDT, CDR2 YYEEEE. After removal of 5 bases from V and 7 bases from J, the junction contained 8 bases not matched to a gene. This CDR3 spans 14 amino acids. Here the CDR3 reads CASRGQGGLGEQYF. The CDR3 coding sequence is TGTGCCAGCAGGGGACAGGGGGGACTTGGTGAGCAGTACTTC.

The table lists this clone with a count of one. The chain carries TRBV6-6 and TRBJ1-4; D unclear. This CDR3 is 13 amino acids long. Germline CDR1 is MNHNY and CDR2 is SVGAGI (reference sequence). Trimming took 8 bases from V and 4 from J, leaving 11 bases between them. The CDR3 loop is CASLQFLNEKLFF. The CDR3 DNA reads as TGTGCCAGCCTACAGTTCCTTAATGAAAAACTGTTTTTT.

The DNA of the CDR3 is TGTGCCAGTAGTATACGTGACAACTCCAACTATGGCTACACCTTC. Its protein is CASSIRDNSNYGYTF. The chain has TRBV19 and TRBJ1-2; D is unclear. Trimming left V 2 bases short and J 2 bases short, with 12 bases between. The CDR3 consists of 15 residues. Germline assignment: CDR1 LNHDA and CDR2 SQIVND (reference sequence).

This sequence joins TRBV11-2 and TRBJ2-1; 11 bases line up with TRBD2. The CDR3 is made up of 16 amino acids. The V gene's germline CDR1 is SGHAT and CDR2 FQNNGV. V gave up 6 bases and J gave up 0 bases; unmatched junction bases: 4. The CDR3 here is CASRPTSGSSYNEQFF. The CDR3 DNA reads TGTGCCAGCAGACCCACTAGCGGGAGCTCCTACAATGAGCAGTTCTTC.

The gene calls are TRBV7-9 and TRBJ1-1, with D possibly matching TRBD1 (5 bases). V dropped 10 bases and J dropped 1 base, with 13 bases sitting between them. Germline lookup yields CDR1 SEHNR and CDR2 FQNEAQ (reference sequence). This CDR3 has 13 residues. The CDR3 DNA is TGTGCCACCAACCTGGGGGGGAACACTGAAGCTTTCTTT. Its protein is CATNLGGNTEAFF.

This clone has just one count. The chain uses TRBV7-9 and TRBJ1-4; 8 bases are a match to TRBD1. Unmatched junction bases numbered 8, after V lost 5 bases and J lost 6 bases. The germline CDR1 and CDR2 sequences are SEHNR and FQNEAQ (reference sequence). This CDR3 has 15 amino acids. In DNA, the CDR3 is TGTGCCAGCAGCATCCTACAGGGGGAGGATGAAAAACTGTTTTTT. The encoded protein is CASSILQGEDEKLFF.

This clone was counted once. This rearrangement joins TRBV7-2 to TRBJ2-7; TRBD1 might be the D (6 bases). Germline V CDR1 and CDR2: SGHTA, FQGNSA. Trimming removed 3 bases at V and 5 bases at J, with 17 bases between. CDR3 length equals 15 residues. CDR3 residues: CASSLRQGSIDEQYF. The CDR3 DNA reads as TGTGCCAGCAGCTTGCGTCAGGGGTCAATCGACGAGCAGTACTTC.

The V gene is TRBV19, the J gene TRBJ2-7; D remains ambiguous. The CDR3 is made up of 12 amino acids. Germline V gene sequence: CDR1 LNHDA, CDR2 SQIVND (reference sequence). Trimming stripped 3 bases from V and 6 bases from J, with 9 bases between. CDR3 loop: CASSIPSREQYF. The CDR3 DNA reads as TGTGCCAGTAGTATTCCGTCCCGCGAGCAGTACTTC.

J is TRBJ1-4 and V is TRBV5-6, with a weak D call TRBD1 (5 bases). Germline values: CDR1 SGHDT, CDR2 YYEEEE. This CDR3 is built from 14 residues. The V end was cut by 2 bases, the J end by 8 bases, with 13 bases between. As DNA, the CDR3 is TGTGCCAGCAGCTTCGGGGGTCTGAGGGAAAAACTGTTTTTT. Translating it yields CASSFGGLREKLFF. The whole variable domain, remainder taken from reference TRBV5-6 and TRBJ1-4, is DAGVTQSPTHLIKTRGQQVTLRCSPKSGHDTVSWYQQALGQGPQFIFQYYEEEERQRGNFPDRFSGHQFPNYSSELNVNALLLGDSALYLCASSFGGLREKLFFGSGTQLSVL.

The chain combines TRBV5-6 with TRBJ1-1; D call uncertain. This CDR3 contains 12 residues. Germline loops: CDR1 SGHDT, CDR2 YYEEEE. V dropped 3 bases and J dropped 7 bases, with 10 bases sitting between them. In DNA, the CDR3 is TGTGCCAGCAGCTCGTTCGGGGTTGAAGCTTTCTTT. Encoded protein: CASSSFGVEAFF.